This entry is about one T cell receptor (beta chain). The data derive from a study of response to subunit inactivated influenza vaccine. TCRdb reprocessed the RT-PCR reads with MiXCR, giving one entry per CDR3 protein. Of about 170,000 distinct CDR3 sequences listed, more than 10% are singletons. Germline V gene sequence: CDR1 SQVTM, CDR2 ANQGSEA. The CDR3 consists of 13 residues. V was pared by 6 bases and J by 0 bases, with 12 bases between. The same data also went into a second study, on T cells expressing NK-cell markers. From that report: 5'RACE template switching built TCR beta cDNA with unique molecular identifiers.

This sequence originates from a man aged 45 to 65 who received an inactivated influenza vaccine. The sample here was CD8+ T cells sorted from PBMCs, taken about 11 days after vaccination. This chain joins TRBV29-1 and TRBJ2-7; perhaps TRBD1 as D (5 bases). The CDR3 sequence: CSVTMTVSYEQYF. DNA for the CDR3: TGCAGCGTAACAATGACAGTCTCCTACGAGCAGTACTTC.